This T cell receptor (beta chain) was recovered during a study of cytotoxic CD8 clonotypes in ibrutinib-treated CLL. V gave up 1 base and J gave up 1 base, with 16 bases separating them. The germline V gene has CDR1 SGHTA and CDR2 FQGNSA. The CDR3 extends over 17 amino acids. TCRdb keeps only in-frame clones here, not all; method: immunoSEQ multiplex PCR. The data contain 330,000 or so clones, roughly two thirds of them singletons. This clone occurred a few times. Sample: PBMCs, taken after 36 months of ibrutinib treatment. The chain employs TRBV7-2 and TRBJ1-2; the D gene is possibly TRBD1 (6 bases). The source of this sequence is a human donor with chronic lymphocytic leukemia. In DNA form, the CDR3 reads TGTGCCAGCAGCTTAGGTGGACAGCATCGTATTAACTATGGCTACACCTTC. Translated: CASSLGGQHRINYGYTF.